What follows are 30 T cell receptor beta chains derived from one specimen sequenced in a study of regulatory T cells in long-lasting Graves disease. Arm-PCR of CDR3 regions with iRepertoire HTBI primers generated TCR beta libraries. Via MiXCR, TCRdb re-called the multiplex PCR reads, giving one row per CDR3 protein. Of approximately 690,000 distinct CDR3 sequences in the sample, around 30% were seen once. The time point was: persistent/refractory GD, antithyroid drugs over 5 years with positive TRAb. PBMC-derived RNA was used for the TCR library. Source: peripheral blood mononuclear cells (PBMCs), taken when the disease was refractory, from a patient treated with antithyroid drugs. The receptors originated from a female donor with Graves disease.

The V call is TRBV6-1, the J call TRBJ2-7; the D gene is possibly TRBD2 (5 bases). Germline V gene lookup returns CDR1 MNHNS and CDR2 SASEGT. The CDR3 extends over 12 amino acids. Trimming took 7 bases from V and 4 from J, leaving 11 bases between them. The CDR3 bases are TGTGCCAGCACCTATTCGGGATACGAGCAGTACTTC. Translation gives CASTYSGYEQYF.

The V and J genes are TRBV12-3 or TRBV12-4 and TRBJ1-5; no clear D. CDR3 length: 16 amino acids. V lost 7 bases and J lost 4, with 20 bases in between. The CDR3 spells CASTLSPGVVNQPQHF. The CDR3 nucleotides are TGTGCCAGCACCCTCAGCCCCGGAGTGGTAAATCAGCCCCAGCATTTT.

There are many counts of this clonotype. V gene TRBV7-3 combines with J gene TRBJ1-1; 7 bases map to TRBD1. CDR1 is SGHTA, CDR2 FQGTGA, per germline. V was clipped by 4 bases and J by 4 bases; unmatched bases: 12. The CDR3 is made up of 16 amino acids. DNA for the CDR3: TGTGCCAGCAGCTCGTCCGGGACAGTTTATGGCACTGAAGCTTTCTTT. Its protein product is CASSSSGTVYGTEAFF. Based on the CDR3 plus reference TRBV7-3 and TRBJ1-1, the full variable domain is GAGVSQTPSNKVTEKGKYVELRCDPISGHTALYWYRQSLGQGPEFLIYFQGTGAADDSGLPNDRFFAVRPEGSVSTLKIQRTERGDSAVYLCASSSSGTVYGTEAFFGQGTRLTVV.

This clonotype was counted at least ten times. The CDR3 protein is CASRTGGFNSPLHF. As DNA, the CDR3 is TGTGCCAGCAGGACAGGGGGCTTTAATTCACCCCTCCACTTT. This chain uses TRBV28 with TRBJ1-6; 10 bases agree with TRBD1. CDR1 and CDR2 from the germline V gene are MDHEN and SYDVKM. The CDR3 is 14 amino acids. V shed 6 bases, J shed 6 bases, and the junction held 2 bases outside the gene matches.

The V call is TRBV30, the J call TRBJ1-5; D unresolved. V lost 2 bases and J 0 bases, leaving 14 bases between the germline ends. The CDR3 covers 16 residues. Germline V gives CDR1 GTSNPN, CDR2 SVGIG (reference sequence). The CDR3: CAWSPDPTPSNQPQHF. DNA of the CDR3: TGTGCCTGGAGTCCCGACCCTACACCTAGCAATCAGCCCCAGCATTTT.

V gene TRBV7-9 combines with J gene TRBJ1-2, with D uncertain. The CDR3 has 13 residues. CDR1 and CDR2 from the germline V gene are SEHNR and FQNEAQ (reference sequence). V was clipped by 1 base and J by 2 bases, with 5 bases between them. CDR3 region: CASSLEWNYGYTF. CDR3 nucleotide sequence: TGTGCCAGCAGCTTAGAGTGGAACTATGGCTACACCTTC.

This chain uses TRBV11-2 with TRBJ2-1; no firm D call. With 7 bases removed from V and 0 bases from J, the gap between germline ends came to 16 bases. The CDR3 has 16 amino acids. Germline V gives CDR1 SGHAT, CDR2 FQNNGV. The CDR3 nucleotides are TGTGCCAGCACCACTCGGGTAGCCAGCTCCTACAATGAGCAGTTCTTC. Residues: CASTTRVASSYNEQFF.

The rearrangement uses TRBV6-1 and TRBJ1-5; 7 bases match TRBD1. The CDR3 covers 17 residues. With 6 bases clipped from V and 0 bases from J, the junction kept 11 bases outside the gene matches. The germline V gene encodes CDR1 MNHNS and CDR2 SASEGT. The CDR3 bases are TGTGCCAGCAGCCACGCCGGGGACAGTCATAGCAATCAGCCCCAGCATTTT. Its translation is CASSHAGDSHSNQPQHF.

The rearrangement joins TRBV12-3 or TRBV12-4 to TRBJ1-2; the D gene is possibly TRBD1 (5 bases). V was shortened by 11 bases and J by 7 bases, with 14 bases between the two germline ends. This CDR3 has 11 residues. The CDR3 sequence is CAAGGAGGYTF. For the CDR3, the DNA is TGTGCCGCGGGGGGAGCGGGTGGCTACACCTTC.

The chain is built from TRBV5-1 and TRBJ2-2, with 11 bases identical to TRBD1. The CDR3 is made up of 16 amino acids. CDR1 is SGHRS, CDR2 YFSETQ, per germline. J gave up 4 bases and V 3 bases, and 5 bases lay outside the gene matches. The CDR3 loop is CASSYTGTGGTGELFF. DNA of the CDR3: TGCGCCAGCAGCTATACCGGGACAGGGGGCACCGGGGAGCTGTTTTTT.

This clonotype was detected a few times. The chain has TRBV12-3 or TRBV12-4 and TRBJ1-4; D unclear. This CDR3 contains 12 residues. V was trimmed by 3 bases and J by 8 bases, leaving 7 bases between them. CDR3 coding DNA: TGTGCCAGCAGTTTTGGGCAGGAAAAACTGTTTTTT. It encodes CASSFGQEKLFF.

The gene calls are TRBV27 and TRBJ1-2; D ambiguous. This CDR3 region has 14 residues. Trimming left V 7 bases short and J 8 bases short, with 20 bases between. Germline V CDR1 and CDR2: MNHEY, SMNVEV (reference sequence). CDR3 DNA: TGTGCCAGCACCGCTCCTGGGTCCCTCCGGGGCTACACCTTC. Translating gives CASTAPGSLRGYTF.

This clonotype has just a few counts. The chain has TRBV6-1 and TRBJ2-2; 7 nucleotides align to TRBD1. Losses at the gene ends were 6 bases for V and 3 bases for J; bases not matched to a gene: 4. The germline CDR1 and CDR2 sequences are MNHNS and SASEGT. This CDR3 is built from 14 residues. CDR3: CASRLTGDTGELFF. DNA of the CDR3: TGTGCCAGCAGATTAACAGGGGACACCGGGGAGCTGTTTTTT.

The gene calls are TRBV3-1 and TRBJ1-1, with D possibly TRBD1 on 5 matching bases. CDR3 length: 14 residues. With 3 bases removed from V and 1 base from J, the gap between germline ends came to 9 bases. Looked up from germline, CDR1 is LGHDT and CDR2 is YNNKEL (reference sequence). The CDR3 sequence is CASSHMDKNTEAFF. CDR3 nucleotide sequence: TGTGCCAGCAGCCATATGGACAAGAACACTGAAGCTTTCTTT.

This clonotype has a handful of counts. The chain uses TRBV10-3 and TRBJ1-1; D remains unclear. CDR3 size: 13 residues. V was cut by 4 bases and J by 4 bases, with 10 bases left in between. Per the germline V gene, CDR1 is ENHRY and CDR2 is SYGVKD. CDR3 DNA sequence: TGTGCCATCAGTGGGATAAGTGGCACTGAAGCTTTCTTT. This sequence encodes CAISGISGTEAFF.

V is TRBV20-1 and J is TRBJ1-2; 9 bases are shared with TRBD1. Germline assignment: CDR1 DFQATT and CDR2 SNEGSKA (reference sequence). V lost 6 bases to trimming and J lost 10 bases; unmatched junction nucleotides: 12. The CDR3 is 13 amino acids. Here the CDR3 DNA reads TGCAGTGCCAAGGACAGGGGCATGAATATCTACACCTTC. This encodes CSAKDRGMNIYTF.

The chain has TRBV20-1 and TRBJ1-1; D gene unclear. There are 13 residues in the CDR3. The germline gives CDR1 DFQATT, CDR2 SNEGSKA (reference sequence). The V and J ends lost 6 bases and 6 bases respectively, with 17 bases between them. The CDR3 loop is CSALSDRGPEAFF. The CDR3 DNA sequence: TGCAGTGCCCTAAGCGACCGAGGACCTGAAGCTTTCTTT.

This clonotype was seen a handful of times. The V call is TRBV10-3, the J call TRBJ2-4, with 7 nucleotides matching TRBD1. Per the germline V gene, CDR1 is ENHRY and CDR2 is SYGVKD. The CDR3 spans 16 residues. V was clipped by 0 bases and J by 1 base; unmatched bases: 3. The DNA of the CDR3 is TGTGCCATCAGTGAGTCGAAGACAGGGGCCAAAAACATTCAGTACTTC. Its translation is CAISESKTGAKNIQYF.

This chain connects TRBV20-1 to TRBJ2-7; D call uncertain. The CDR3 is made up of 13 amino acids. Trimming shortened V by 3 bases and J by 0 bases, and 9 bases separated the two germline ends. Germline loops: CDR1 DFQATT, CDR2 SNEGSKA (reference sequence). This CDR3 reads CSASDTNSYEQYF. The CDR3 DNA sequence: TGCAGTGCTAGTGATACTAACTCCTACGAGCAGTACTTC.

This clonotype was counted many times. The chain couples TRBV2 to TRBJ1-1; D call uncertain. Germline V gene lookup returns CDR1 SNHLY and CDR2 FYNNEI. V was pared by 4 bases and J by 0 bases, with 12 bases between. The CDR3 runs 15 residues. CDR3 sequence reads: CASSATRTVNTEAFF. The CDR3 DNA reads as TGTGCCAGCAGTGCCACTAGGACGGTGAACACTGAAGCTTTCTTT.

A few counts support this clonotype. The J gene is TRBJ2-7, the V gene TRBV12-3 or TRBV12-4; tentatively, D is TRBD2 (5 bases). The CDR3 length is 14 residues. The V and J ends lost 1 base and 7 bases respectively, with 14 bases between them. The CDR3 coding sequence is TGTGCCAGCAGTTTAGAGGAGTTGGGGAGTGAGCAGTACTTC. This encodes CASSLEELGSEQYF.

In the case of this clonotype: One end of the junction does not line up with germline, which may come from a read error. The chain uses TRBV29-1 and TRBJ1-1; D is possibly TRBD1 (6 bases). Germline V lookup: CDR1 SQVTM, CDR2 ANQGSEA. The CDR3 has 13 amino acids. The CDR3 here is CSSTYPGDTEASF. CDR3 DNA sequence: TGCAGCTCCACCTACCCCGGGGACACTGAAGCTTCCTTT.

This clonotype was seen repeatedly, ten times or more. The chain joins TRBV6-1 to TRBJ2-7; 11 bases match TRBD2. CDR1 is MNHNS and CDR2 is SASEGT in the germline V gene. Losses at the gene ends were 5 bases for V and 4 bases for J; bases not matched to a gene: 4. The CDR3 consists of 14 residues. CDR3 bases: TGTGCCAGCAGTAAGACTAGCGGGGTATACGAGCAGTACTTC. As protein: CASSKTSGVYEQYF.

This clonotype appeared a few times. The rearrangement joins TRBV3-1 to TRBJ1-6; D gene ambiguous. Trimming pared 4 bases from V and 6 bases from J, leaving 7 bases between. Germline V gene data show CDR1 as LGHDT and CDR2 as YNNKEL (reference sequence). This CDR3 is 13 amino acids long. CDR3 DNA: TGTGCCAGCAGCCCGACGGCTAATTCACCCCTCCACTTT. Translated, it gives CASSPTANSPLHF.

In this sample, this clonotype turned up many times. The rearrangement links TRBV28 to TRBJ1-5; D unresolved. Trimming left V 1 base short and J 9 bases short, with 13 bases between. The CDR3 runs 14 residues. CDR1 and CDR2 (germline): MDHEN, SYDVKM. CDR3 sequence (DNA): TGTGCCAGCAGTTTATTGACCGGGGATCGGCCCCAGCATTTT. As protein: CASSLLTGDRPQHF.

This clonotype was picked up a small number of times. This sequence joins TRBV6-2 or TRBV6-3 and TRBJ2-7; D is possibly TRBD2 (6 bases). Trimming stripped 5 bases from V and 3 bases from J, with 11 bases between. The CDR3 totals 13 residues. Germline V gene sequence: CDR1 MNHEY, CDR2 SVGEGT. CDR3 in amino acids: CASSGRTNYEQYF. The CDR3, as DNA: TGTGCCAGCAGTGGGAGGACAAACTACGAGCAGTACTTC.

The table lists this clonotype with many counts. In DNA, the CDR3 is TGTGCCACCAGCAGGGGCCAAGAGACCCAGTACTTC. Its protein product is CATSRGQETQYF. The genes are TRBV15 and TRBJ2-5, with D unclear. Germline V gene data show CDR1 as LNHNV and CDR2 as YYDKDF (reference sequence). Between the trimmed V and J ends, which lost 3 bases and 1 base, there was a span of 3 bases. The CDR3 totals 12 residues.

This clonotype showed up just a few times. V usage is TRBV27 and J usage is TRBJ1-1; the match to TRBD1 covers 7 bases. With 1 base clipped from V and 3 bases from J, the junction kept 5 bases outside the gene matches. This CDR3 has 15 residues. Per germline, CDR1 MNHEY and CDR2 SMNVEV (reference sequence). The CDR3 protein is CASSLFERGHTEAFF. As DNA, the CDR3 is TGTGCCAGCAGTTTATTTGAAAGGGGGCACACTGAAGCTTTCTTT.

This chain joins TRBV7-8 and TRBJ1-6; D remains unclear. Germline CDR1 reads SGHVS; CDR2 reads FQNEAQ. V lost 2 bases, J lost 8 bases, and 13 bases lay in between. The CDR3 totals 15 residues. CDR3 sequence: CASSLLGMRDSPLHF. The CDR3 DNA reads TGTGCCAGCAGCTTACTGGGAATGAGGGATTCACCCCTCCACTTT.

This chain joins TRBV25-1 and TRBJ1-1; D is unclear. Trimming removed 2 bases at V and 1 base at J, with 11 bases between. Germline V gene sequence: CDR1 MGHDK, CDR2 SYGVNS. The CDR3 is 15 amino acids. CDR3 in DNA: TGTGCCAGCAGTGAACCTGATAGGCCGAACACTGAAGCTTTCTTT. Translating gives CASSEPDRPNTEAFF.